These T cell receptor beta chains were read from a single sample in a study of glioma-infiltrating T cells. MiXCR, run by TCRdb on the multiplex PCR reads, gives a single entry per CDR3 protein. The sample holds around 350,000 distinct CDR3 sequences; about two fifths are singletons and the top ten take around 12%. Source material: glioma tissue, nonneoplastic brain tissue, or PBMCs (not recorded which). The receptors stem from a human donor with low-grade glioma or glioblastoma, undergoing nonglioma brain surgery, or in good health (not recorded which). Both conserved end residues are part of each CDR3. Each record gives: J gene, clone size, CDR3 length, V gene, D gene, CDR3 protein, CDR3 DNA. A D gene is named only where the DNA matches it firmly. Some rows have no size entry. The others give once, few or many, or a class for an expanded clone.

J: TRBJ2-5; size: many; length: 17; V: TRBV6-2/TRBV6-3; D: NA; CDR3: CASSPLPEAGRPETQYF; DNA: TGTGCCAGCAGCCCTCTACCGGAAGCGGGCAGGCCAGAGACCCAGTACTTC
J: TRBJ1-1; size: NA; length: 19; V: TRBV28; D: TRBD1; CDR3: CASSFNWLKGAPGNTEAFF; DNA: TGTGCCAGCAGTTTCAATTGGTTAAAGGGGGCGCCGGGGAATACTGAAGCTTTCTTT
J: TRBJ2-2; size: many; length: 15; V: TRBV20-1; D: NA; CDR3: CSARVGPKNTGELFF; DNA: TGCAGTGCTAGAGTGGGACCGAAGAACACCGGGGAGCTGTTTTTT
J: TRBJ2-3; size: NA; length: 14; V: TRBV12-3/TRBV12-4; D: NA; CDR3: CASAIDSSTDTQYF; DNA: TGTGCCAGCGCAATCGACAGTAGCACAGATACGCAGTATTTT
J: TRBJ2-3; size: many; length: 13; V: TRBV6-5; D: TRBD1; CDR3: CASSYGTGKTQYF; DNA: TGTGCCAGCAGTTATGGGACAGGGAAGACGCAGTATTTT
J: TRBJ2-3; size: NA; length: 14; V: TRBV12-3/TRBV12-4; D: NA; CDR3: CASSLGVGRDTQYF; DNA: TGTGCCAGCAGCTTAGGGGTCGGAAGAGATACGCAGTATTTT
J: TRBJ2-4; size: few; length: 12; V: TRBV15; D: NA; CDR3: CATSRDFDIQYF; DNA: TGTGCCACCAGCAGAGATTTTGACATTCAGTACTTC
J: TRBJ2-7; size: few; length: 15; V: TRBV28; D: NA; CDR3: CASSPPVDPLWEQYF; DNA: TGTGCCAGCAGTCCCCCCGTAGACCCGTTGTGGGAGCAGTACTTC
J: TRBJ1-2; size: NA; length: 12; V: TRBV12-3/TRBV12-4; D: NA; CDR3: CASTTDESGYTF; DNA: TGTGCCAGCACCACGGACGAGTCTGGCTACACCTTC
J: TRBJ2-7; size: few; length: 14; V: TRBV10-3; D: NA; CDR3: CATSLGGLEYEQYF; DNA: TGTGCCACGAGCCTCGGAGGGCTTGAGTACGAGCAGTACTTC
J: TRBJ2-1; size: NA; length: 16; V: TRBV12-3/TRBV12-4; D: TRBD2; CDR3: CASSQDVLADYNEQFF; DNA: TGTGCCAGCAGCCAAGATGTACTAGCGGACTACAATGAGCAGTTCTTC
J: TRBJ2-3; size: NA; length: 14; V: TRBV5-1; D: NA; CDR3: CASSQDTTTDTQYF; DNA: TGCGCCAGCAGCCAGGACACGACCACAGATACGCAGTATTTT
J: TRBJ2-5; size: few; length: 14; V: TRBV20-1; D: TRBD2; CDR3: CSAGPSGSAETQYF; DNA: TGCAGTGCCGGCCCTAGCGGGAGTGCAGAGACCCAGTACTTC
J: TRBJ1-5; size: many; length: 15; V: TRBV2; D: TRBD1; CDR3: CASSAGQGVNQPQHF; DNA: TGTGCCAGCAGCGCTGGACAGGGGGTAAATCAGCCCCAGCATTTT
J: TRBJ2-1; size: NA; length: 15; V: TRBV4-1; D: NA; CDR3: CASSQAGAQYNEQFF; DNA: TGCGCCAGCAGCCAAGCCGGGGCTCAATACAATGAGCAGTTCTTC
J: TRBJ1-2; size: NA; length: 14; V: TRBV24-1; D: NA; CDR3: CATSDRGQDYGYTF; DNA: TGTGCCACCAGTGACCGCGGACAAGACTATGGCTACACCTTC
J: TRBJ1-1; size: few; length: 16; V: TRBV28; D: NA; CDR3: CASSPPLGAGSTEAFF; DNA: TGTGCCAGCAGTCCCCCCCTGGGTGCGGGGAGCACTGAAGCTTTCTTT
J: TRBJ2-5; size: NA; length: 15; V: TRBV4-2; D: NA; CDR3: CASSQALGGRETQYF; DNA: TGTGCCAGCAGCCAAGCTCTCGGGGGACGTGAGACCCAGTACTTC
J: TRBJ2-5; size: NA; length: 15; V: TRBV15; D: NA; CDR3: CATSRDRGDQETQYF; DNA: TGTGCCACCAGCAGGGACCGGGGCGACCAAGAGACCCAGTACTTC
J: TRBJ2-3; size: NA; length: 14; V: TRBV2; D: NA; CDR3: CASSEFGGTDTQYF; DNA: TGTGCCAGCAGTGAGTTCGGGGGCACAGATACGCAGTATTTT
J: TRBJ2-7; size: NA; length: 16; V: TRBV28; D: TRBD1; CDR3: CASSLPRTGPNYEQYF; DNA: TGTGCCAGCAGTTTACCCCGGACAGGGCCCAACTACGAGCAGTACTTC
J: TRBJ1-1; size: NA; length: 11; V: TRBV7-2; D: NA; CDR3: CASSLTHLKVF; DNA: TGTGCCAGCAGCTTAACCCATCTAAAAGTTTTT
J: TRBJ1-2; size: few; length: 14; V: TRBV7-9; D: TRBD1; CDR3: CASSLRQGVDGYTF; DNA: TGTGCCAGCAGCTTAAGACAGGGGGTTGATGGCTACACCTTC
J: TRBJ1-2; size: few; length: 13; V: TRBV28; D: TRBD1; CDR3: CASIIGQGYGYTF; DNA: TGTGCCAGCATCATCGGACAGGGCTATGGCTACACCTTC
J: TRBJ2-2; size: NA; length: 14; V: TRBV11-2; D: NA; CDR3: CASSSDFNTGELFF; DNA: TGTGCCAGCAGTTCCGACTTCAACACCGGGGAGCTGTTTTTT
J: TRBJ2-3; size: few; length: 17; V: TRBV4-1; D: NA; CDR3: CASSARADSSLTDTQYF; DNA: TGCGCCAGCAGCGCCCGGGCGGACTCATCTCTCACAGATACGCAGTATTTT
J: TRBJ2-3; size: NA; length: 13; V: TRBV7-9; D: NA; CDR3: CASRKGSTDTQYF; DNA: TGTGCCAGCCGGAAGGGCAGCACAGATACGCAGTATTTT
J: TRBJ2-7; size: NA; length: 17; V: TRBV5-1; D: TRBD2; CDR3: CASSPGAGLAGVHEQYF; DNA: TGCGCCAGCAGCCCGGGAGCGGGACTAGCGGGAGTCCACGAGCAGTACTTC
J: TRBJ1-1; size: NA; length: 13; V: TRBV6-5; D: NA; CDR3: CASSYPSNTEAFF; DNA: TGTGCCAGCAGTTACCCATCGAACACTGAAGCTTTCTTC
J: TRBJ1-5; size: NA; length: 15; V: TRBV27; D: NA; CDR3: CATKWGREEVQPQHF; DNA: TGTGCCACCAAATGGGGGAGGGAGGAGGTTCAGCCCCAGCATTTT
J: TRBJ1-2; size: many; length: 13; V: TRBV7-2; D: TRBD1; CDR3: CASSPDRNYGYTF; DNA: TGTGCCAGCAGCCCGGACAGGAACTATGGCTACACCTTC
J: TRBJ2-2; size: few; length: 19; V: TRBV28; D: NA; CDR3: CASSLNPPLFEKNTGELFF; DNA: TGTGCCAGCAGTCTAAACCCACCCTTATTCGAGAAGAACACCGGGGAGCTGTTTTTT
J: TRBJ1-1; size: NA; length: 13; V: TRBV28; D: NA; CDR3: CASRNRANTEALF; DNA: TGTGCCAGCAGGAATCGTGCGAATACTGAAGCTCTCTTT
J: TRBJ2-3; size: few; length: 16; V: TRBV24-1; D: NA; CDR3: CATSDSGTPGPDTQYF; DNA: TGTGCCACCAGTGATTCCGGGACACCCGGACCAGATACGCAGTATTTT
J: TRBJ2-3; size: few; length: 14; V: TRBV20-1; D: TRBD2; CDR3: CSAMSGRVGDTQYF; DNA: TGCAGTGCTATGAGCGGGAGGGTAGGAGATACGCAGTATTTT
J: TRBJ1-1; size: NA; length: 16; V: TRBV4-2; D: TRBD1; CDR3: CASSQVGGGEGAEAFF; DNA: TGTGCCAGCAGCCAAGTTGGAGGGGGCGAAGGCGCTGAAGCTTTCTTT
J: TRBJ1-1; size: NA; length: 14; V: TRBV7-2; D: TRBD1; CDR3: CASREQGLDTEAFF; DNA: TGCGCCAGCAGGGAACAGGGGCTGGACACTGAAGCTTTCTTT
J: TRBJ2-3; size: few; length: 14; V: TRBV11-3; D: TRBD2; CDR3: CASSPTSGADTQYF; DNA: TGTGCCAGCAGCCCCACTAGCGGAGCAGATACGCAGTATTTT
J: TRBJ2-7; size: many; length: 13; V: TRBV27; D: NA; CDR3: CASSFGGSYEQYF; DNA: TGTGCCAGCAGTTTCGGGGGCTCCTACGAGCAGTACTTC
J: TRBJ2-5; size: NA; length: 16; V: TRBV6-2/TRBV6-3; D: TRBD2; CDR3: CASSYPQGTSEETQYF; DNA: TGTGCCAGCAGTTACCCTCAAGGGACTAGCGAAGAGACCCAGTACTTC
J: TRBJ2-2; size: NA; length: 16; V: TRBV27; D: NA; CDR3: CASSLSVSGNTGELFF; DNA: TGTGCCAGCAGTTTATCGGTTAGCGGTAACACCGGGGAGCTGTTTTTT
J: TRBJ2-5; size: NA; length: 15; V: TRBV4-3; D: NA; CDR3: CASSQDGYSQETQYF; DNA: TGCGCCAGCAGCCAAGATGGGTACTCTCAAGAGACCCAGTACTTC
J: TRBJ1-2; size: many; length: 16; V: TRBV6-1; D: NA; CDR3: CASSSPSRGENYGYTF; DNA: TGTGCCAGCAGTAGTCCCTCCCGGGGGGAAAACTATGGCTACACCTTC
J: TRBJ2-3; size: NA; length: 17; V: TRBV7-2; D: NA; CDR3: CASSFLGTSIHTDTQYF; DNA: TGTGCCAGCAGCTTCCTCGGGACATCGATTCACACAGATACGCAGTATTTT
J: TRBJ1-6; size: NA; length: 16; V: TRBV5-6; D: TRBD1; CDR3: CASSLPPGQGVLPLHF; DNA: TGTGCCAGCAGCTTACCACCGGGACAGGGCGTCCTACCCCTCCACTTT
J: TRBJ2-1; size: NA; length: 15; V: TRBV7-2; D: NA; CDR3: CASSSGLGPYNEQFF; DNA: TGTGCCAGCAGCTCAGGGCTGGGTCCCTACAATGAGCAGTTCTTC
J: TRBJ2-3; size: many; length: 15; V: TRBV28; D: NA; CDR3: CASSFYGGGEDTQYF; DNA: TGTGCCAGCAGTTTCTATGGAGGAGGGGAAGATACGCAGTATTTT
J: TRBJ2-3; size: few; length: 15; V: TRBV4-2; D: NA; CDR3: CASRQSGPSTDTQYF; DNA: TGTGCCAGCAGACAAAGCGGGCCTAGCACAGATACGCAGTATTTT
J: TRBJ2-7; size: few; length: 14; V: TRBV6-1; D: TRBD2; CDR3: CASRLAGDSYEQYF; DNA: TGTGCCAGCAGGTTAGCGGGCGACTCCTACGAGCAGTACTTC
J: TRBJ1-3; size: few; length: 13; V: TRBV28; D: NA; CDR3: CASGFSSGNTIYF; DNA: TGTGCCAGCGGCTTCAGCTCTGGAAACACCATATATTTT
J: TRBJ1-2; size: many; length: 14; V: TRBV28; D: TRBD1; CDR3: CASSPGQGSYGYTF; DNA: TGTGCCAGCAGTCCGGGACAGGGGTCCTATGGCTACACCTTC
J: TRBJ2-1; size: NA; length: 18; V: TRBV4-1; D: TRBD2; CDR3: CASRQDGSGRTRSHEQFF; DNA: TGCGCCAGCAGACAAGATGGGAGCGGGAGGACTCGTTCACATGAGCAGTTCTTC
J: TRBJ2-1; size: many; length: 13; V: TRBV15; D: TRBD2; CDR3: CATSRRLADEQFF; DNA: TGTGCCACCAGCAGGAGACTAGCGGATGAGCAGTTCTTC
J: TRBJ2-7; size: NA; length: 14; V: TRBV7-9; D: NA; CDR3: CASSPLGSAYEQYF; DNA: TGTGCCAGCAGCCCCCTCGGGTCAGCCTACGAGCAGTACTTC